These 14 T cell receptor beta chains came from one sample sequenced in a study of T cell responses to AZD1222 COVID-19 vaccine. The protocol was immunoSEQ multiplex PCR, while the TCRdb copy is restricted to in-frame clones and leaves out a portion. The sample holds over 110,000 clones, more than 85% seen once. This material consisted of peripheral blood, taken on day 0 of AZD1222 vaccination. These receptors all stem from an adult in good health.

The chain employs TRBV19 and TRBJ1-6; maybe TRBD1 (5 bases). CDR3 length: 17 amino acids. Germline assignment: CDR1 LNHDA and CDR2 SQIVND (reference sequence). V lost 6 bases and J 5 bases, leaving 20 bases between the germline ends. DNA for the CDR3: TGTGCCAGTAGCGCCGTTAGTGGGACCGCTAATAATTCACCCCTCCACTTT. Translating gives CASSAVSGTANNSPLHF.

Notes on this clone: Additional DNA sequences in this sample encode the identical CDR3. V usage is TRBV12-5 and J usage is TRBJ2-1; TRBD2 agrees at 8 bases. This CDR3 comprises 16 residues. Germline V gives CDR1 LGHNT, CDR2 FRNRAP. With 1 base clipped from V and 6 bases from J, the junction kept 8 bases outside the gene matches. The CDR3 DNA sequence: TGTGCTAGTGGTTTGGACGGACTAGCACTTGTCAATGAGCAGTTCTTC. Amino acid sequence: CASGLDGLALVNEQFF.

The rearrangement links TRBV7-8 to TRBJ2-5; D not certain. V was pared by 2 bases and J by 0 bases, with 7 bases between. In germline, CDR1 is SGHVS, CDR2 FQNEAQ. This CDR3 comprises 14 residues. CDR3 nucleotide sequence: TGTGCCAGCAGCTTAACAACCTACCAAGAGACCCAGTACTTC. Its protein product is CASSLTTYQETQYF.

This sequence joins TRBV27 and TRBJ2-3; weak D call: TRBD2 (7 bases). V was cut by 8 bases and J by 2 bases, with 14 bases left in between. This CDR3 contains 14 residues. From germline, CDR1 is MNHEY and CDR2 SMNVEV (reference sequence). Written as DNA, the CDR3 is TGTGCCAGCCGACGCGGGGGCTACACAGATACGCAGTATTTT. Protein sequence: CASRRGGYTDTQYF.

This clone was counted once. The chain uses TRBV19 and TRBJ1-3, with D hard to call. This CDR3 is 15 amino acids long. Germline assignment: CDR1 LNHDA and CDR2 SQIVND (reference sequence). V lost 7 bases and J 0 bases, leaving 13 bases between the germline ends. Here the CDR3 DNA reads TGTGCCAGTATTAAAGACGCAAGCTCTGGAAACACCATATATTTT. Translation: CASIKDASSGNTIYF.

There are a few counts of this clone. The V call is TRBV2, the J call TRBJ2-2; 8 nucleotides match TRBD2. Trimming took 8 bases from V and 1 from J; bases not matched to a gene: 12. The CDR3 covers 17 residues. Germline CDR1 is SNHLY and CDR2 is FYNNEI. CDR3: CASGVSSAGVNTGELFF. DNA for the CDR3: TGTGCCAGCGGGGTCAGCTCAGCGGGAGTGAACACCGGGGAGCTGTTTTTT.

V is TRBV5-1 and J is TRBJ2-7; possible D gene TRBD1, 6 bases. V lost 0 bases and J 6 bases, leaving 10 bases between the germline ends. The CDR3 has 13 residues. Germline CDR1 SGHRS, CDR2 YFSETQ. The CDR3 DNA is TGCGCCAGCAGCTTGGACAGGGTTAGCGAGCAGTACTTC. Translation: CASSLDRVSEQYF. The variable domain in full, with the rest retrieved from reference TRBV5-1 and TRBJ2-7, is KAGVTQTPRYLIKTRGQQVTLSCSPISGHRSVSWYQQTPGQGLQFLFEYFSETQRNKGNFPGRFSGRQFSNSRSEMNVSTLELGDSALYLCASSLDRVSEQYFGPGTRLTVT.

The V and J genes are TRBV4-3 and TRBJ2-7; D may match TRBD1 or TRBD2 (5 bases each). Germline CDR1 reads LGHNA; CDR2 reads YSLEER. The CDR3 covers 14 residues. Trimming took 1 base from V and 4 from J, leaving 11 bases between them. The CDR3 sequence: CASSQGTGPYEQYF. The CDR3 DNA follows: TGCGCCAGCAGCCAAGGCACGGGACCTTACGAGCAGTACTTC.

This clone was recorded a few times. The V gene is TRBV25-1, the J gene TRBJ1-1; D may be TRBD1 (5 bases). Looked up from germline, CDR1 is MGHDK and CDR2 is SYGVNS. The CDR3 has 16 amino acids. Trimming left V 4 bases short and J 0 bases short, with 15 bases between. The CDR3 is CASSGPPGIMNTEAFF. In DNA form, the CDR3 reads TGTGCCAGCAGTGGACCCCCAGGGATCATGAACACTGAAGCTTTCTTT.

V usage is TRBV4-2 and J usage is TRBJ2-3; 9 positions agree with TRBD2. Trimming cost V 2 bases and J 4 bases; bases outside gene matches: 10. Germline V gene lookup returns CDR1 LGHNA and CDR2 YNFKEQ. The CDR3 has 17 residues. The CDR3 DNA follows: TGTGCCAGCAGCCAACTTGGCGGGAGGGGTGCAGCAGATACGCAGTATTTT. This translates into CASSQLGGRGAADTQYF.

V and J are TRBV5-1 and TRBJ2-2, with no clear D. The V gene's germline CDR1 is SGHRS and CDR2 YFSETQ. The length of the CDR3 is 13 residues. V was shortened by 0 bases and J by 4 bases, with 4 bases between the two germline ends. DNA for the CDR3: TGCGCCAGCAGCTTGGCGGGCACCGGGGAGCTGTTTTTT. Translated, it gives CASSLAGTGELFF.

V usage is TRBV19 and J usage is TRBJ1-4; 8 nucleotides line up with TRBD1. The CDR3 is 15 amino acids. Germline CDR1 is LNHDA and CDR2 is SQIVND (reference sequence). With 7 bases clipped from V and 7 bases from J, the junction kept 11 bases outside the gene matches. In DNA, the CDR3 is TGTGCCAGTAACCTACAAGGACAGGGAACTGAAAAACTGTTTTTT. The encoded protein is CASNLQGQGTEKLFF.

The V call is TRBV10-2, the J call TRBJ2-1; TRBD2 matches 11 bases. Germline lookup yields CDR1 WSHSY and CDR2 SAAADI. The CDR3 is 17 amino acids. The V and J ends lost 8 bases and 2 bases, in that order; junction bases with no gene match: 11. DNA for the CDR3: TGCGCCAGCGGAAGGACTAGCGGGCCCCTTACCTACAATGAGCAGTTCTTC. As protein: CASGRTSGPLTYNEQFF.

The V and J genes are TRBV7-2 and TRBJ2-5, with 10 nucleotides matching TRBD2. The ends lost 1 base at V and 4 bases at J; junction bases unmatched: 12. The CDR3 has 18 amino acids. Germline V gene lookup returns CDR1 SGHTA and CDR2 FQGNSA. CDR3 region: CASSLGLPLAGVRETQYF. The CDR3 DNA sequence: TGTGCCAGCAGCTTAGGATTGCCCCTAGCGGGGGTACGAGAGACCCAGTACTTC.